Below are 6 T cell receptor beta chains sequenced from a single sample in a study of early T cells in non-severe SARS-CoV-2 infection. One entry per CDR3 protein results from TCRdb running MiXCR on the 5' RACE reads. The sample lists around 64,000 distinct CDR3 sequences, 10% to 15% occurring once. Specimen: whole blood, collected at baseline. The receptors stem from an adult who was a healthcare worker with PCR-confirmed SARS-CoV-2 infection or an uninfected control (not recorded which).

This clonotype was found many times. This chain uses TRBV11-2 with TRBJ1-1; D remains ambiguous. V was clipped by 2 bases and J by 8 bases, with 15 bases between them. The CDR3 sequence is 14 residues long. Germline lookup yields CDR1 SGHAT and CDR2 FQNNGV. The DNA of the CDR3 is TGTGCCAGCAGCTTATGGGGTCCGCCTTTAGAAGCTTTCTTT. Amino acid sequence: CASSLWGPPLEAFF.

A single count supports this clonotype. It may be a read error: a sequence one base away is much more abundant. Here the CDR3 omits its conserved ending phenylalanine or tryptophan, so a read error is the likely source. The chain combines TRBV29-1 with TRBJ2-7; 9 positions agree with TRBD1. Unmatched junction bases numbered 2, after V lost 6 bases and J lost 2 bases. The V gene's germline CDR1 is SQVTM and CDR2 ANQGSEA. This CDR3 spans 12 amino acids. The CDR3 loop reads CSVRTGAYEQYL. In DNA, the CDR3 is TGCAGCGTCCGGACAGGGGCCTACGAGCAGTACCTC.

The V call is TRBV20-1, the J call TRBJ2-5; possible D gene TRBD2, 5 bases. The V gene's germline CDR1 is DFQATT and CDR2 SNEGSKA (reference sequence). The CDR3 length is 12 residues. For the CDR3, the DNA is TGCAGCGCCGGGAAGCCCCAAGAGACCCAGTACTTC. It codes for CSAGKPQETQYF.

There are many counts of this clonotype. The CDR3 sequence is CATSRTGKDDEQYF. In nucleotides, the CDR3 is TGTGCCACCAGCAGGACAGGGAAGGACGACGAGCAGTACTTC. V is TRBV24-1 and J is TRBJ2-7, with 8 bases aligning to TRBD1. V trimming: 7 bases; J trimming: 5 bases; junction bases outside the gene matches: 9. The CDR3 has 14 residues. CDR1 KGHDR and CDR2 SFDVKD come from the germline V gene.

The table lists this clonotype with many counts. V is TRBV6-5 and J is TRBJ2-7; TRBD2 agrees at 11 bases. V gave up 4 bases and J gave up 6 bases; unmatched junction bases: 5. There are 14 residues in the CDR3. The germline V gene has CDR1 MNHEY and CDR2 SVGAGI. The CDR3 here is CASSSGLAGGEQYF. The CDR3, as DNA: TGTGCCAGCAGTTCCGGTCTAGCGGGGGGCGAGCAGTACTTC.

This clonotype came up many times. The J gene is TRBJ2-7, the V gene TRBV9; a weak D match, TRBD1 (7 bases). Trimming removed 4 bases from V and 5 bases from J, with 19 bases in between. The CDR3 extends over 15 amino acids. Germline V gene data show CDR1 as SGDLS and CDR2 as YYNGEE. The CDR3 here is CASSPPSTGRHEQYF. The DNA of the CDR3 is TGTGCCAGCAGCCCGCCCTCGACAGGGAGGCACGAGCAGTACTTC.